Presented here are 27 T cell receptor beta chains from one specimen sequenced in a study of T cells in Graves' hyperthyroidism and ophthalmopathy. TCR beta CDR3 regions were amplified from RNA. HTBI primers were employed in a first-round RT-PCR of the TCR CDR3. One entry per CDR3 protein results from TCRdb running MiXCR on the multiplex PCR reads. Of hundreds of thousands of distinct CDR3 sequences detected, more than 45% appear once; the ten largest clones hold 8.2%. Specimen: peripheral blood or thyroid tissue (not recorded which). These receptors all stem from a woman younger than 30 with Graves' hyperthyroidism.

Ten or more counts support this clonotype. The rearrangement links TRBV10-2 to TRBJ1-5; no clear D. Trimming cost V 3 bases and J 3 bases, with 12 bases left between them. Germline V gene lookup returns CDR1 WSHSY and CDR2 SAAADI. This CDR3 spans 15 amino acids. CDR3 nucleotide sequence: TGCGCCAGCAGTGATGTCGGACGGATCAATCAGCCCCAGCATTTT. Protein product: CASSDVGRINQPQHF.

Regarding this clonotype: This clone may be a read error of a much larger clone one base away. The chain recombines TRBV10-3 with TRBJ2-7; TRBD1 aligns across 9 bases. The length of the CDR3 is 12 residues. Per the germline V gene, CDR1 is ENHRY and CDR2 is SYGVKD. The trim removed 8 bases at V and 12 bases at J, leaving 11 bases unmatched. CDR3 protein: CAIGGGQGATYF. The CDR3 DNA sequence: TGTGCCATCGGTGGGGGACAGGGTGCCACGTACTTC.

The rearrangement uses TRBV12-3 or TRBV12-4 and TRBJ1-6, with 7 nucleotides matching TRBD1. The V and J ends lost 3 bases and 9 bases, in that order; junction bases with no gene match: 14. The CDR3 is made up of 17 amino acids. CDR3 sequence (DNA): TGTGCCAGCAGTTTCCCGGACGGACAGGAGGCACTTTCACCCCTCCACTTT. Its translation is CASSFPDGQEALSPLHF.

This clonotype appeared once. The chain uses TRBV7-2 and TRBJ2-5, with 9 bases aligning to TRBD1. The trim removed 2 bases at V and 2 bases at J, leaving 12 bases unmatched. This CDR3 has 18 residues. Germline V lookup: CDR1 SGHTA, CDR2 FQGNSA. CDR3 nucleotide sequence: TGTGCCAGCAGCTTACCGGGACAGGGTTATCAGCCTCAAGAGACCCAGTACTTC. Its translation is CASSLPGQGYQPQETQYF.

The chain is built from TRBV11-2 and TRBJ1-2, with D uncertain. CDR1 SGHAT and CDR2 FQNNGV come from the germline V gene. The V gene lost 0 bases and the J gene lost 9 bases, with 8 bases spanning the gap. The CDR3 runs 12 residues. The CDR3 reads CASSLEGSSYTF. Written as DNA, the CDR3 is TGTGCCAGCAGCTTAGAGGGCAGTAGCTACACCTTC.

This clonotype is a singleton in its sample. The chain employs TRBV30 and TRBJ1-2, with no clear D. V was shortened by 0 bases and J by 7 bases, with 6 bases between the two germline ends. Germline CDR1 GTSNPN, CDR2 SVGIG (reference sequence). The CDR3 is 11 residues long. CDR3 sequence (DNA): TGTGCCTGGAGTGTGGAGGGTGGCTACACCTTC. Encoded protein: CAWSVEGGYTF.

Remarks on this clonotype: An end of the junction does not agree with germline; a read error may underlie this. V usage is TRBV20-1 and J usage is TRBJ2-2; TRBD2 matches at 7 bases. CDR3 size: 13 residues. From germline, CDR1 is DFQATT and CDR2 SNEGSKA (reference sequence). CDR3 amino acids: CSAREGESGELFF. CDR3 sequence (DNA): TGCAGTGCTAGGGAGGGAGAGAGCGGGGAGCTGTTCTTT.

The J gene is TRBJ1-1, the V gene TRBV7-9; D not certain. Germline-derived CDR1 and CDR2 are SEHNR and FQNEAQ (reference sequence). Trimming left V 5 bases short and J 0 bases short, with 13 bases between. The CDR3 is made up of 15 amino acids. CDR3 residues: CASSQGDGLNTEAFF. DNA for the CDR3: TGTGCCAGCAGCCAAGGAGACGGGCTGAACACTGAAGCTTTCTTT. Drawing the rest from reference TRBV7-9 and TRBJ1-1, the complete variable domain is DTGVSQNPRHKITKRGQNVTFRCDPISEHNRLYWYRQTLGQGPEFLTYFQNEAQLEKSRLLSDRFSAERPKGSFSTLEIQRTEQGDSAMYLCASSQGDGLNTEAFFGQGTRLTVV.

The rearrangement uses TRBV7-3 and TRBJ1-1; the match to TRBD1 covers 9 bases. The V segment lost 5 bases and the J segment 8 bases; nucleotides outside the gene matches: 3. Germline CDR1 is SGHTA and CDR2 is FQGTGA. This CDR3 comprises 12 residues. The CDR3 nucleotides read TGTGCCAGCAGCCAAACAGGGGGCGAAGCTTTCTTT. Its protein product is CASSQTGGEAFF.

The table lists this clonotype with a few counts. This chain connects TRBV7-9 to TRBJ2-6; 9 nucleotides match TRBD1. J lost 0 bases, V lost 10 bases, and 10 bases had no gene match. Looked up from germline, CDR1 is SEHNR and CDR2 is FQNEAQ (reference sequence). This CDR3 is 17 amino acids long. CDR3 sequence (DNA): TGTGCCACCCCGCGGGGACAGGGAAACTCTGGGGCCAACGTCCTGACTTTC. It codes for CATPRGQGNSGANVLTF.

The chain employs TRBV24-1 and TRBJ2-1, with a weak D call TRBD2 (6 bases). Matching the DNA end better, TRBJ2-7 makes the J call doubtful. CDR1 is KGHDR, CDR2 SFDVKD, per germline. The CDR3 loop spans 16 amino acids. CDR3 DNA sequence: TGTGCCACCAGTGGTCCTAGCGAGAGCTCCTACAATGAGCAGTACTTC. Translation gives CATSGPSESSYNEQYF.

This clonotype was detected only a few times. The chain uses TRBV10-3 and TRBJ2-2; 8 bases line up with TRBD1. The V segment lost 10 bases and the J segment 5 bases; nucleotides outside the gene matches: 9. The CDR3 spans 14 residues. Germline CDR1 is ENHRY and CDR2 is SYGVKD. The DNA of the CDR3 is TGTGCCACCACGGGACAGGCGAGGACCGGGGAGCTGTTTTTT. Translating gives CATTGQARTGELFF.

This chain joins TRBV25-1 and TRBJ1-1; D not certain. This CDR3 contains 11 residues. Trimming stripped 10 bases from V and 3 bases from J, with 9 bases between. Germline lookup yields CDR1 MGHDK and CDR2 SYGVNS. CDR3 protein: CATRGDTEAFF. The CDR3 DNA sequence: TGTGCCACTCGCGGGGACACTGAAGCTTTCTTT.

The genes are TRBV7-3 and TRBJ1-1, with D perhaps matching TRBD1 (6 bases). V lost 6 bases and J lost 0, with 17 bases in between. Germline loops: CDR1 SGHTA, CDR2 FQGTGA. CDR3 length: 16 amino acids. The CDR3: CASSEYPTGMNTEAFF. The DNA for the CDR3 is TGTGCCAGCAGTGAATATCCCACAGGGATGAACACTGAAGCTTTCTTT.

The chain combines TRBV7-9 with TRBJ1-3; D remains ambiguous. This CDR3 has 16 residues. Germline V gene sequence: CDR1 SEHNR, CDR2 FQNEAQ (reference sequence). V lost 5 bases, J lost 0 bases, and 14 bases lay in between. CDR3 in DNA: TGTGCCAGCAGCCTTCCACGACGGAGCTCTGGAAACACCATATATTTT. Translated, it gives CASSLPRRSSGNTIYF.

In its sample, this clonotype was seen many times. CDR3 nucleotide sequence: TGCAGCGTGTCTAGGACAGGTACTGAAGCTTTCTTT. The encoded protein is CSVSRTGTEAFF. The chain uses TRBV29-1 and TRBJ1-1; 7 nucleotides align to TRBD1. Germline CDR1 reads SQVTM; CDR2 reads ANQGSEA. Trimming took 6 bases from V and 5 from J; bases not matched to a gene: 6. The CDR3 is 12 amino acids.

V is TRBV4-2 and J is TRBJ2-7; D is ambiguous. This CDR3 spans 13 amino acids. In germline, CDR1 is LGHNA, CDR2 YNFKEQ. V was shortened by 4 bases and J by 3 bases, with 10 bases between the two germline ends. The CDR3 protein is CASSPPFSYEQYF. The CDR3 DNA is TGTGCCAGCAGCCCGCCATTTAGCTACGAGCAGTACTTC.

A few counts support this clonotype. The V and J genes are TRBV24-1 and TRBJ1-5; D unclear. Germline CDR1 and CDR2: KGHDR and SFDVKD. The germline V and J ends were trimmed by 4 bases and 2 bases, with 17 bases remaining between them. The CDR3 extends over 17 amino acids. This CDR3 reads CATSERPNRRGNQPQHF. Written as DNA, the CDR3 is TGTGCCACCAGTGAACGCCCAAATCGGAGGGGCAATCAGCCCCAGCATTTT.

V gene TRBV19 combines with J gene TRBJ2-7; 7 nucleotides match TRBD2. V shed 5 bases, J shed 7 bases, and the junction held 8 bases outside the gene matches. This CDR3 is built from 13 residues. Per the germline V gene, CDR1 is LNHDA and CDR2 is SQIVND (reference sequence). The CDR3 sequence is CASSVTSVGEQYF. In DNA, the CDR3 is TGTGCCAGTAGTGTAACTAGCGTGGGGGAGCAGTACTTC.

The rearrangement joins TRBV20-1 to TRBJ2-5; a weak D match, TRBD2 (6 bases). V lost 3 bases and J 2 bases, leaving 10 bases between the germline ends. This CDR3 is built from 13 residues. Germline V CDR1 and CDR2: DFQATT, SNEGSKA (reference sequence). In DNA, the CDR3 is TGCAGTGCTAGTATGGGACTTCAAGAGACCCAGTACTTC. Translating gives CSASMGLQETQYF.

This clonotype has just one count. Being one base from a much bigger clone, this may be a read error. The chain combines TRBV2 with TRBJ1-4; D is unclear. Trimming stripped 4 bases from V and 6 bases from J, with 9 bases between. CDR3 length: 13 residues. In germline, CDR1 is SNHLY, CDR2 FYNNEI. As DNA, the CDR3 is TGTGCCAGCAGTGCGTGGGGAGATGAAAAACTGTTTTTT. This codes for CASSAWGDEKLFF.

The genes are TRBV7-2 and TRBJ1-4, with D possibly being TRBD1 (6 bases). V gave up 6 bases and J gave up 7 bases, with 15 bases separating them. CDR3 length equals 14 residues. The V gene's germline CDR1 is SGHTA and CDR2 FQGNSA. The CDR3 reads CASSVLGAREKLFF. CDR3 in DNA: TGTGCCAGCAGTGTGTTGGGGGCTCGTGAAAAACTGTTTTTT.

This clonotype was counted ten times or more. This chain joins TRBV19 and TRBJ1-1; 8 bases map to TRBD1. This CDR3 is 12 amino acids long. The J segment lost 5 bases and the V segment lost 6 bases, leaving 2 bases of the junction unmatched. The V gene's germline CDR1 is LNHDA and CDR2 SQIVND (reference sequence). DNA of the CDR3: TGTGCCAGTAGGCACAGGGGGACTGAAGCTTTCTTT. Residues: CASRHRGTEAFF.

The CDR3 protein is CASALSGQGGTEAFF. CDR3 in DNA: TGTGCCAGCGCCCTGAGTGGGCAGGGGGGAACTGAAGCTTTCTTT. V usage is TRBV7-8 and J usage is TRBJ1-1, with 7 positions matching TRBD1. With V trimmed by 8 bases and J by 5 bases, 14 bases remained unmatched. Germline CDR1 SGHVS, CDR2 FQNEAQ. This CDR3 has 15 residues. The variable domain in full, with the rest retrieved from reference TRBV7-8 and TRBJ1-1, is GAGVSQSPRYKVAKRGQDVALRCDPISGHVSLFWYQQALGQGPEFLTYFQNEAQLDKSGLPSDRFFAERPEGSVSTLKIQRTQQEDSAVYLCASALSGQGGTEAFFGQGTRLTVV.

This clonotype was recorded a few times. V gene TRBV10-3 combines with J gene TRBJ2-7; D gene unclear. Trimming took 4 bases from V and 2 from J, leaving 12 bases between them. The CDR3 extends over 14 amino acids. The germline gives CDR1 ENHRY, CDR2 SYGVKD. The CDR3, as DNA: TGTGCCATCAGTGGCGACCCCGGCCCCTACGAGCAGTACTTC. Translation gives CAISGDPGPYEQYF.

CDR3 in amino acids: CATSRDGENTEKLFF. CDR3 nucleotide sequence: TGTGCCACCAGCAGAGATGGGGAGAACACTGAAAAACTGTTTTTT. The chain employs TRBV15 and TRBJ1-4; D is unclear. This CDR3 spans 15 amino acids. Germline assignment: CDR1 LNHNV and CDR2 YYDKDF (reference sequence). The germline V and J ends were trimmed by 0 bases and 7 bases, with 12 bases remaining between them.

This clonotype was picked up a small number of times. The rearrangement uses TRBV20-1 and TRBJ1-5; 7 bases fit TRBD1. J was trimmed by 3 bases and V by 7 bases; bases with no gene match: 6. This CDR3 region has 13 residues. CDR1 is DFQATT, CDR2 SNEGSKA, per germline (reference sequence). The CDR3 DNA reads TGCAGTGTAAACCAGGGGGTCAATCAGCCCCAGCATTTT. The encoded protein is CSVNQGVNQPQHF.